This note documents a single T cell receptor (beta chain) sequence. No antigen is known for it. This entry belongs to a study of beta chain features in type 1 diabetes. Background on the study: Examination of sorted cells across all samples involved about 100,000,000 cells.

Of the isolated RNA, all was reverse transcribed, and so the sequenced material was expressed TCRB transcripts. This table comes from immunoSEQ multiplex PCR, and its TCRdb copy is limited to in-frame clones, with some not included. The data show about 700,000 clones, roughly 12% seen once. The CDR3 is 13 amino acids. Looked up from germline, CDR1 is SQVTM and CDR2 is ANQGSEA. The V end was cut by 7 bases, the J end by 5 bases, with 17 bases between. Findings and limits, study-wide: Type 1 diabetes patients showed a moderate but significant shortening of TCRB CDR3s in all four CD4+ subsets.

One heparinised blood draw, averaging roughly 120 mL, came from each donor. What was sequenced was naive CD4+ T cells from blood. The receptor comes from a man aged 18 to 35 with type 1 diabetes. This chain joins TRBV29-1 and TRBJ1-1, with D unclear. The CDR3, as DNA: TGCAGCGGTGACCCTAGGTGGCAGACTGAAGCTTTCTTT. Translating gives CSGDPRWQTEAFF.